Following are 32 T cell receptor beta chains from one sample sequenced in a study of beta chain features in type 1 diabetes. Study results and limitations: TCRB CDR3s from Type 1 diabetes patients were moderately but significantly shorter in all four CD4+ subsets.

The entirety of the isolated RNA underwent reverse transcription, so expressed TCRB transcripts were sequenced. The assay was immunoSEQ multiplex PCR, and TCRdb's table has in-frame clones only and misses some. In the table there are about 160,000 clones, around 7.8% of which are singletons. No antigen has been identified for these receptors. The sequenced sample consisted of central memory CD4+ T cells from blood. These receptors were collected from a woman aged 40 to 49 with type 1 diabetes.

J is TRBJ1-5 and V is TRBV4-3; D ambiguous. The length of the CDR3 is 15 residues. V was cut by 0 bases and J by 2 bases, with 8 bases left in between. Per germline, CDR1 LGHNA and CDR2 YSLEER. The CDR3, as DNA: TGCGCCAGCAGCCAAGAAGACCAGGGCAATCAGCCCCAGCATTTT. Its protein is CASSQEDQGNQPQHF.

This clone has only a few counts. The chain combines TRBV29-1 with TRBJ1-3; weak D call: TRBD1 (6 bases). This CDR3 is built from 11 residues. Trimming shortened V by 2 bases and J by 16 bases, and 15 bases separated the two germline ends. Germline V gene sequence: CDR1 SQVTM, CDR2 ANQGSEA. CDR3 amino acids: CSVENLGTSYF. In DNA form, the CDR3 reads TGCAGCGTTGAAAACCTCGGGACATCTTATTTT.

The gene calls are TRBV29-1 and TRBJ2-3, with D possibly being TRBD2 (6 bases). The V end lost 1 base, the J end lost 4 bases, and 12 bases lay between the germline ends. The CDR3 length is 14 residues. Per germline, CDR1 SQVTM and CDR2 ANQGSEA. The DNA of the CDR3 is TGCAGCGTTGAAGGCCCGGGAGCCTCAGATACGCAGTATTTT. Amino acids: CSVEGPGASDTQYF.

The chain has TRBV7-2 and TRBJ2-7, with a tentative D call TRBD1 (6 bases). The V gene's germline CDR1 is SGHTA and CDR2 FQGNSA. The CDR3 extends over 16 amino acids. V dropped 0 bases and J dropped 2 bases, with 14 bases sitting between them. The CDR3 spells CASSLAPGDPAYEQYF. The CDR3 bases are TGTGCCAGCAGCTTAGCCCCAGGGGATCCCGCCTACGAGCAGTACTTC.

About this clone: Other DNA sequences within the sample encode an identical CDR3. The V and J genes are TRBV18 and TRBJ2-5; D perhaps matches TRBD2 (5 bases). Germline CDR1 is KGHSH and CDR2 is LQKENI. The ends were cut back, 0 bases at V and 2 bases at J, with 7 bases in the middle. This CDR3 comprises 14 residues. CDR3 protein: CASSPPRGQETQYF. Here the CDR3 DNA reads TGTGCCAGCTCACCACCTCGCGGGCAAGAGACCCAGTACTTC.

This clone was seen more than once but under ten times. The V gene is TRBV15, the J gene TRBJ1-3; D gene ambiguous. The germline gives CDR1 LNHNV, CDR2 YYDKDF (reference sequence). The ends were cut back, 5 bases at V and 4 bases at J, with 12 bases in the middle. The CDR3 runs 14 residues. This CDR3 is CATSLPSAGNTIYF. The CDR3 DNA reads as TGTGCCACCAGCCTACCTTCTGCGGGAAACACCATATATTTT.

This clone has just a few counts. The chain recombines TRBV7-2 with TRBJ2-7; no firm D call. Germline V gene data show CDR1 as SGHTA and CDR2 as FQGNSA. There are 17 residues in the CDR3. Trimming took 2 bases from V and 2 from J, leaving 19 bases between them. CDR3 protein: CASSLTPSNTSPYEQYF. CDR3 sequence (DNA): TGTGCCAGCAGCTTAACCCCCTCAAACACGTCCCCCTACGAGCAGTACTTC.

Note on this clone: The sample contains more than one DNA sequence encoding this CDR3. The chain combines TRBV5-1 with TRBJ2-7; D is perhaps TRBD1 (6 bases). From germline, CDR1 is SGHRS and CDR2 YFSETQ. This CDR3 contains 13 residues. Trimming removed 1 base from V and 3 bases from J, with 8 bases in between. DNA of the CDR3: TGCGCCAGCAGCTTGACAGGGAACTACGAGCAGTACTTC. This sequence encodes CASSLTGNYEQYF. The full variable domain, with the rest looked up from reference TRBV5-1 and TRBJ2-7, is KAGVTQTPRYLIKTRGQQVTLSCSPISGHRSVSWYQQTPGQGLQFLFEYFSETQRNKGNFPGRFSGRQFSNSRSEMNVSTLELGDSALYLCASSLTGNYEQYFGPGTRLTVT.

This clone turned up a few times. The chain carries TRBV7-2 and TRBJ2-5, with 9 bases that match TRBD2. This CDR3 contains 15 residues. Germline trimming cut 3 bases from V and 2 bases from J; bases unmatched to any gene: 4. CDR1 is SGHTA and CDR2 is FQGNSA in the germline V gene. The CDR3 DNA follows: TGTGCCAGCAGCTTTAGGACTAGCGAACAAGAGACCCAGTACTTC. Its translation is CASSFRTSEQETQYF.

This clone was detected only a few times. The chain has TRBV14 and TRBJ2-7; D gene unclear. This CDR3 comprises 14 residues. Trimming shortened V by 4 bases and J by 1 base, and 11 bases separated the two germline ends. Germline V lookup: CDR1 SGHDN, CDR2 FVKESK. The CDR3 DNA reads as TGTGCCAGCAGCCCATTAGTAAGTTCCTACGAGCAGTACTTC. Translation gives CASSPLVSSYEQYF.

In its sample, this clone was seen a few times. A read error may produce the germline difference seen at one junction end. The chain links TRBV5-4 to TRBJ1-2; no definite D call. CDR3 length: 13 amino acids. Germline-derived CDR1 and CDR2 are SGHNT and YYREEE (reference sequence). The CDR3 region has the DNA TGCGCCAGCAGCCAAGATCTGGGGAGGGTCTACACCTTC. Protein product: CASSQDLGRVYTF.

The chain recombines TRBV7-8 with TRBJ2-3; possibly TRBD2 for D (6 bases). Looked up from germline, CDR1 is SGHVS and CDR2 is FQNEAQ. This CDR3 is 17 amino acids long. V lost 1 base to trimming and J lost 6 bases, with 20 bases between them. The CDR3 region is CASSLGGLAVRVDTQYF. CDR3 DNA sequence: TGTGCCAGCAGCTTAGGGGGCTTAGCGGTCCGAGTGGATACGCAGTATTTT.

This clone was counted between two and nine times. V gene TRBV27 combines with J gene TRBJ1-1, with a tentative D call TRBD1 (6 bases). V lost 7 bases, J lost 1 base, and 13 bases lay in between. From germline, CDR1 is MNHEY and CDR2 SMNVEV (reference sequence). CDR3 length equals 14 residues. CDR3 amino acids: CASTTTGPNTEAFF. Written as DNA, the CDR3 is TGTGCCAGCACCACAACAGGGCCGAACACTGAAGCTTTCTTT.

The chain is built from TRBV27 and TRBJ1-2; D gene unclear. The CDR3 is 14 residues long. Trimming left V 6 bases short and J 5 bases short, with 16 bases between. CDR1 is MNHEY, CDR2 SMNVEV, per germline (reference sequence). DNA for the CDR3: TGTGCCAGCAGCCAAGGCGGGAGAGGGTATGGCTACACCTTC. It is translated as CASSQGGRGYGYTF.

This clone was observed a handful of times. The rearrangement links TRBV7-9 to TRBJ1-1; no clear D. The CDR3 spans 14 residues. V was pared by 2 bases and J by 3 bases, with 10 bases between. Looked up from germline, CDR1 is SEHNR and CDR2 is FQNEAQ (reference sequence). The CDR3 DNA reads as TGTGCCAGCAGCTTACAAGTCCGGGACACTGAAGCTTTCTTT. It is translated as CASSLQVRDTEAFF. Full variable domain (remainder filled in from reference TRBV7-9 and TRBJ1-1): DTGVSQNPRHKITKRGQNVTFRCDPISEHNRLYWYRQTLGQGPEFLTYFQNEAQLEKSRLLSDRFSAERPKGSFSTLEIQRTEQGDSAMYLCASSLQVRDTEAFFGQGTRLTVV.

This clone turned up a few times. The rearrangement links TRBV9 to TRBJ1-6; tentative D call: TRBD1 (6 bases). CDR1 and CDR2 from the germline V gene are SGDLS and YYNGEE. The CDR3 has 16 amino acids. V was trimmed by 2 bases and J by 6 bases, leaving 15 bases between them. Here the CDR3 reads CASSVADSVVNSPLHF. CDR3 in DNA: TGTGCCAGCAGCGTCGCGGACAGTGTCGTTAATTCACCCCTCCACTTT.

The chain recombines TRBV16 with TRBJ1-2; tentatively, D is TRBD1 (5 bases). Trimming removed 0 bases at V and 4 bases at J, with 12 bases between. The germline gives CDR1 KGHSY, CDR2 FQNENV. This CDR3 has 15 residues. The CDR3 here is CASSQSGQSLYGYTF. In DNA, the CDR3 is TGTGCCAGCAGCCAATCGGGGCAGTCACTCTATGGCTACACCTTC.

The chain carries TRBV18 and TRBJ2-4; 7 bases are shared with TRBD2. This CDR3 is built from 13 residues. Looked up from germline, CDR1 is KGHSH and CDR2 is LQKENI. With 6 bases clipped from V and 6 bases from J, the junction kept 5 bases outside the gene matches. The CDR3 here is CASSSTGGNIQYF. The CDR3 DNA follows: TGTGCCAGCTCTTCAACGGGGGGAAACATTCAGTACTTC.

V gene TRBV5-6 combines with J gene TRBJ2-1; perhaps TRBD2 as D (6 bases). The germline CDR1 and CDR2 sequences are SGHDT and YYEEEE. V dropped 6 bases and J dropped 7 bases, with 20 bases sitting between them. The CDR3 sequence is 15 residues long. The CDR3 sequence: CASTSGDSGFNEQFF. Written as DNA, the CDR3 is TGTGCCAGCACCTCGGGGGACTCTGGCTTTAATGAGCAGTTCTTC.

The chain has TRBV5-6 and TRBJ2-1, with 7 bases identical to TRBD2. Trimming took 4 bases from V and 3 from J; bases not matched to a gene: 7. The V gene's germline CDR1 is SGHDT and CDR2 YYEEEE. This CDR3 region has 15 residues. The chain's CDR3 is CASSVGLAVYNEQFF. DNA of the CDR3: TGTGCCAGCAGCGTGGGCCTAGCGGTCTACAATGAGCAGTTCTTC.

The chain recombines TRBV5-4 with TRBJ1-2; no definite D call. The V gene's germline CDR1 is SGHNT and CDR2 YYREEE (reference sequence). V lost 2 bases to trimming and J lost 8 bases, with 22 bases between them. CDR3 length: 16 amino acids. CDR3 residues: CASSLISRGGVRGYTF. The DNA of the CDR3 is TGTGCCAGCAGCTTAATATCGCGGGGAGGTGTGAGGGGCTACACCTTC.

This clone appeared a few times. The chain combines TRBV19 with TRBJ1-5; D is ambiguous. Trimming shortened V by 3 bases and J by 0 bases, and 9 bases separated the two germline ends. CDR3 length equals 15 residues. The germline V gene has CDR1 LNHDA and CDR2 SQIVND (reference sequence). The CDR3 here is CASSMYGSSNQPQHF. CDR3 sequence (DNA): TGTGCCAGTAGTATGTACGGGAGTAGCAATCAGCCCCAGCATTTT.

This clone was counted between two and nine times. The chain joins TRBV11-3 to TRBJ2-1; 9 nucleotides line up with TRBD2. Trimming took 1 base from V and 7 from J; bases not matched to a gene: 8. Germline V gene data show CDR1 as SGHNT and CDR2 as YENEEA. There are 16 residues in the CDR3. The CDR3 coding sequence is TGTGCCAGCAGCTTAGGAGGTAGCGGGGGAATAAATGAGCAGTTCTTC. It specifies CASSLGGSGGINEQFF.

This clone was seen more than once but under ten times. This chain joins TRBV5-1 and TRBJ2-7, with D tentatively TRBD1 (6 bases). V was clipped by 2 bases and J by 2 bases, with 11 bases between them. The CDR3 is made up of 14 amino acids. CDR1 and CDR2 from the germline V gene are SGHRS and YFSETQ. CDR3 residues: CASSFTDRPYEQYF. DNA of the CDR3: TGCGCCAGCAGCTTCACGGACAGACCCTACGAGCAGTACTTC.

This clone came up many times. This chain links TRBV7-9 with TRBJ2-1, with 7 bases identical to TRBD1. The junction had 8 bases not matched to a gene; V was cut back by 3 bases and J by 9 bases. CDR1 SEHNR and CDR2 FQNEAQ come from the germline V gene (reference sequence). The CDR3 is 14 amino acids. CDR3 bases: TGTGCCAGCAGCTTGGGCCCACAGGGGTTTGAGCAGTTCTTC. The encoded protein is CASSLGPQGFEQFF. Based on the CDR3 plus reference TRBV7-9 and TRBJ2-1, the full variable domain is DTGVSQNPRHKITKRGQNVTFRCDPISEHNRLYWYRQTLGQGPEFLTYFQNEAQLEKSRLLSDRFSAERPKGSFSTLEIQRTEQGDSAMYLCASSLGPQGFEQFFGPGTRLTVL.

This clone was counted a few times. The genes are TRBV2 and TRBJ2-2; the match to TRBD2 covers 15 bases. The V and J ends lost 5 bases and 1 base, in that order; junction bases with no gene match: 14. CDR1 and CDR2 from the germline V gene are SNHLY and FYNNEI. The CDR3 has 21 amino acids. CDR3 protein: CASSSYNRGLAGGRNTGELFF. The CDR3 DNA reads as TGTGCCAGCAGTTCCTATAACAGGGGACTAGCGGGGGGTCGGAACACCGGGGAGCTGTTTTTT.

This clone showed up many times. V and J are TRBV7-9 and TRBJ1-4, with D hard to call. Trimming stripped 0 bases from V and 6 bases from J, with 11 bases between. CDR1 SEHNR and CDR2 FQNEAQ come from the germline V gene (reference sequence). This CDR3 contains 15 residues. Here the CDR3 reads CASSLADGGDEKLFF. Here the CDR3 DNA reads TGTGCCAGCAGCTTAGCAGACGGCGGGGATGAAAAACTGTTTTTT.

This clone was counted a single time. Here the CDR3 reads CASSLGQGGYNEQFF. The CDR3 region has the DNA TGTGCCAGCAGCTTAGGACAGGGGGGCTACAATGAGCAGTTCTTC. The chain has TRBV5-8 and TRBJ2-1; 10 bases fit TRBD1. V gave up 2 bases and J gave up 3 bases; unmatched junction bases: 2. In germline, CDR1 is SGHTS, CDR2 YDEGEE. The CDR3 runs 15 residues. Supplemented by reference TRBV5-8 and TRBJ2-1, the full variable domain reads EAGVTQSPTHLIKTRGQQATLRCSPISGHTSVYWYQQALGLGLQFLLWYDEGEERNRGNFPPRFSGRQFPNYSSELNVNALELEDSALYLCASSLGQGGYNEQFFGPGTRLTVL.

The J gene is TRBJ2-2, the V gene TRBV4-3; D unclear. Germline assignment: CDR1 LGHNA and CDR2 YSLEER. Trimming took 0 bases from V and 4 from J, leaving 9 bases between them. The CDR3 length is 15 residues. As DNA, the CDR3 is TGCGCCAGCAGCCAAGACTTGCACTTCACCGGGGAGCTGTTTTTT. Protein: CASSQDLHFTGELFF.

The V and J genes are TRBV6-6 and TRBJ1-5; 9 nucleotides agree with TRBD1. J was trimmed by 8 bases and V by 5 bases; bases with no gene match: 7. Germline CDR1 and CDR2: MNHNY and SVGAGI (reference sequence). The CDR3 consists of 14 residues. The CDR3 bases are TGTGCCAGCAGTCTAGACAGGGGGTGGAAGCCCCAGCATTTT. It encodes CASSLDRGWKPQHF.

This clone turned up a few times. V is TRBV7-8 and J is TRBJ2-5; D is perhaps TRBD2 (6 bases). Deletions cut 5 bases from V and 9 bases from J, with 19 bases between. Germline CDR1 SGHVS, CDR2 FQNEAQ. This CDR3 has 14 residues. The CDR3 protein is CASSQEGPRWAQYF. CDR3 bases: TGTGCCAGCAGCCAGGAGGGTCCCCGGTGGGCCCAGTACTTC.

This clone came up a few times. This chain uses TRBV6-1 with TRBJ1-3, with D unclear. Germline CDR1 MNHNS, CDR2 SASEGT. V dropped 6 bases and J dropped 0 bases, with 9 bases sitting between them. The length of the CDR3 is 14 residues. Here the CDR3 reads CASREMSSGNTIYF. CDR3 sequence (DNA): TGTGCCAGCAGAGAAATGAGCTCTGGAAACACCATATATTTT.